This TCR beta chain was observed in a study of T cells in localized non-small cell lung cancer. Study observations and caveats: Greater blood T cell density accompanied longer overall survival. Without multi-region sequencing, intratumor heterogeneity could not be excluded. Of the top 100 tumor clones, median around 60 were in adjacent lung, 25 to 35 among its top 100. It was uninvolved adjacent lung that showed the highest T cell clonality, exceeding tumor.

The V and J ends lost 2 bases and 1 base respectively, with 5 bases between them. CDR1 is MGHDK, CDR2 SYGVNS, per germline. The CDR3 is made up of 13 amino acids. This clone is a singleton in its sample. Antigen: not known. Repertoires were generated with immunoSEQ multiplex PCR, while TCRdb's copy carries only in-frame clones and drops some. The table records 20,000 to 25,000 clones, more than 85% of them present only once. The sample here was PBMCs, taken before any cancer treatment. This chain connects TRBV25-1 to TRBJ1-1; D not certain. This receptor was taken from a man between 40 and 75 years old with stage II squamous cell lung carcinoma. This chain's CDR3 is CASSETRNTEAFF. In nucleotides, the CDR3 is TGTGCCAGCAGTGAAACCAGGAACACTGAAGCTTTCTTT.